A selection of T cell receptor beta chains follows, all from one sample in a study of T cell responses to AZD1222 COVID-19 vaccine. Produced via immunoSEQ multiplex PCR; TCRdb's table is partial and in-frame only. The data contain approximately 160,000 clones, 92% of them singletons. The starting material was peripheral blood, obtained 28 days after the second AZD1222 dose. These receptors were obtained from an adult who received the AZD1222 COVID-19 vaccine. Both conserved end residues are part of each CDR3. Fields, in order: CDR3 protein, CDR3 DNA, clone size, D gene, J gene, V gene. The D gene is left open where the match is weak. The size field is filled for only some rows; it gives once, few, many or a size class.

CDR3: CASSKGGAYEQYF
DNA: TGTGCCAGCTCAAAGGGAGGGGCCTACGAGCAGTACTTC
size: once
D: TRBD2
J: TRBJ2-7
V: TRBV2

CDR3: CASSGQGVNQPQHF
DNA: TGTGCCAGCAGTGGACAGGGGGTCAATCAGCCCCAGCATTTT
size: -
D: TRBD1
J: TRBJ1-5
V: TRBV2

CDR3: CASSLGVGSYNEQFF
DNA: TGTGCCAGCAGCTTAGGAGTTGGCTCCTACAATGAGCAGTTCTTC
size: once
D: -
J: TRBJ2-1
V: TRBV11-2

CDR3: CASSVERPGELFF
DNA: TGTGCCAGCAGCGTAGAGCGTCCCGGGGAGCTGTTTTTT
size: -
D: -
J: TRBJ2-2
V: TRBV9

CDR3: CASSPTAANEKLFF
DNA: TGTGCCAGCTCTCCCACGGCAGCGAATGAAAAACTGTTTTTT
size: -
D: -
J: TRBJ1-4
V: TRBV18

CDR3: CASSDSIRAGNEQFF
DNA: TGTGCCAGCAGTGACTCGATTAGGGCGGGGAATGAGCAGTTCTTC
size: -
D: -
J: TRBJ2-1
V: TRBV6-4

CDR3: CASSQAASGAYNEQFF
DNA: TGTGCCAGCAGCCAAGCGGCTAGCGGGGCCTACAATGAGCAGTTCTTC
size: few
D: TRBD2
J: TRBJ2-1
V: TRBV4-2

CDR3: CASTPGRGHYGYTF
DNA: TGTGCCAGCACACCTGGAAGGGGGCACTATGGCTACACCTTC
size: -
D: TRBD1
J: TRBJ1-2
V: TRBV13

CDR3: CASSLARGANYGYTF
DNA: TGCGCCAGCAGCTTGGCACGGGGGGCTAACTATGGCTACACCTTC
size: -
D: -
J: TRBJ1-2
V: TRBV5-1

CDR3: CASRLDSLNTEAFF
DNA: TGTGCCAGTAGATTGGACAGCTTGAACACTGAAGCTTTCTTT
size: -
D: -
J: TRBJ1-1
V: TRBV19

CDR3: CASSLAQGAEAFF
DNA: TGTGCCAGCAGCTTAGCCCAAGGAGCTGAAGCTTTCTTT
size: few
D: -
J: TRBJ1-1
V: TRBV13

CDR3: CSVGGDRDFINYGYTF
DNA: TGCAGCGTTGGTGGGGACAGGGACTTCATTAACTATGGCTACACCTTC
size: -
D: TRBD1
J: TRBJ1-2
V: TRBV29-1

CDR3: CASSLIGGVNSPLHF
DNA: TGTGCCAGCAGTCTGATAGGGGGGGTTAATTCACCCCTCCACTTT
size: -
D: -
J: TRBJ1-6
V: TRBV6-5

CDR3: CASSYSAAGGQPQHF
DNA: TGTGCCAGCAGTTACTCGGCGGCAGGGGGTCAGCCCCAGCATTTT
size: -
D: TRBD1
J: TRBJ1-5
V: TRBV6-5

CDR3: CASSPQVQENTEAFF
DNA: TGCGCCAGCAGCCCCCAGGTGCAGGAGAACACTGAAGCTTTCTTT
size: once
D: -
J: TRBJ1-1
V: TRBV5-1

CDR3: CASSLRLAASTDTQYF
DNA: TGTGCCAGCAGCCTAAGACTAGCGGCTAGCACAGATACGCAGTATTTT
size: -
D: TRBD2
J: TRBJ2-3
V: TRBV7-9

CDR3: CASSLDGYNSPLHF
DNA: TGTGCCAGCAGCTTGGATGGCTATAATTCACCCCTCCACTTT
size: -
D: -
J: TRBJ1-6
V: TRBV5-6

CDR3: CASSIGEAHTDTQYF
DNA: TGTGCCAGTAGTATAGGTGAGGCACACACAGATACGCAGTATTTT
size: -
D: -
J: TRBJ2-3
V: TRBV19

CDR3: CASSLGVGHQETQYF
DNA: TGCGCCAGCAGCTTGGGTGTTGGACACCAAGAGACCCAGTACTTC
size: -
D: -
J: TRBJ2-5
V: TRBV5-1

CDR3: CASSSPSNEAFF
DNA: TGTGCCAGCAGCTCGCCTAGCAATGAAGCTTTCTTT
size: -
D: -
J: TRBJ1-1
V: TRBV5-6

CDR3: CASSLAAVQATDTQYF
DNA: TGCGCCAGCAGCTTGGCGGCAGTCCAAGCCACAGATACGCAGTATTTT
size: -
D: -
J: TRBJ2-3
V: TRBV5-1

CDR3: CASSPSSGNEQFF
DNA: TGTGCCAGCTCACCAAGTAGTGGCAATGAGCAGTTCTTC
size: -
D: -
J: TRBJ2-1
V: TRBV18

CDR3: CASSPRTDNYGYTF
DNA: TGTGCCAGCAGCCCGAGGACAGATAACTATGGCTACACCTTC
size: -
D: -
J: TRBJ1-2
V: TRBV11-2

CDR3: CASSFRANSPLHF
DNA: TGTGCCAGCAGCTTTAGAGCTAATTCACCCCTCCACTTT
size: -
D: -
J: TRBJ1-6
V: TRBV7-3

CDR3: CASSLMDRAHEQYF
DNA: TGCGCCAGCAGCTTGATGGACAGGGCCCACGAGCAGTACTTC
size: -
D: TRBD1
J: TRBJ2-7
V: TRBV5-1

CDR3: CASSRTGNYGYTF
DNA: TGTGCCAGCTCCCGGACAGGGAACTATGGCTACACCTTC
size: -
D: TRBD1
J: TRBJ1-2
V: TRBV27

CDR3: CASSFRGGDEKLFF
DNA: TGTGCCAGCAGCTTCAGGGGGGGAGATGAAAAACTGTTTTTT
size: -
D: TRBD1
J: TRBJ1-4
V: TRBV7-9

CDR3: CASSWWGGEQYF
DNA: TGTGCCAGCAGCTGGTGGGGCGGGGAGCAGTACTTC
size: few
D: -
J: TRBJ2-7
V: TRBV5-4

CDR3: CASSEGREQTQYF
DNA: TGTGCCAGCAGTGAAGGCAGGGAACAGACCCAGTACTTC
size: once
D: -
J: TRBJ2-5
V: TRBV2

CDR3: CASSLATGGVDEQYF
DNA: TGCGCCAGCAGCTTGGCGACAGGGGGCGTGGACGAGCAGTACTTC
size: -
D: TRBD1
J: TRBJ2-7
V: TRBV5-1

CDR3: CASSLLGFRNGYTF
DNA: TGCGCCAGCAGCTTGTTAGGGTTTCGGAATGGCTACACCTTC
size: few
D: -
J: TRBJ1-2
V: TRBV5-1

CDR3: CASSNTGRKDTQYF
DNA: TGTGCCAGCAGCAACACTGGACGGAAAGATACGCAGTATTTT
size: -
D: -
J: TRBJ2-3
V: TRBV6-4

CDR3: CASSWADSLSSYEQYF
DNA: TGTGCCAGCAGCTGGGCGGACAGTTTAAGCTCCTACGAGCAGTACTTC
size: once
D: -
J: TRBJ2-7
V: TRBV7-2

CDR3: CASRGLGTDYGYTF
DNA: TGTGCCAGCAGAGGGTTAGGGACAGACTATGGCTACACCTTC
size: -
D: TRBD1
J: TRBJ1-2
V: TRBV6-5

CDR3: CASSGDTQYF
DNA: TGTGCCAGCAGTGGCGATACGCAGTATTTT
size: -
D: -
J: TRBJ2-3
V: TRBV12-3/TRBV12-4

CDR3: CASSVGDSYEQYF
DNA: TGTGCCAGCAGCGTAGGGGACTCCTACGAGCAGTACTTC
size: -
D: -
J: TRBJ2-7
V: TRBV9

CDR3: CSASWGGVSPLHF
DNA: TGCAGTGCTAGTTGGGGGGGCGTCTCACCCCTCCACTTT
size: -
D: -
J: TRBJ1-6
V: TRBV20-1

CDR3: CASSHRTGAEQYF
DNA: TGCGCCAGCAGCCACCGGACAGGGGCCGAGCAGTACTTC
size: -
D: TRBD1
J: TRBJ2-7
V: TRBV4-1

CDR3: CASSPRDMFGPQHF
DNA: TGTGCCAGCAGCCCACGGGACATGTTCGGGCCCCAGCATTTT
size: -
D: -
J: TRBJ1-5
V: TRBV7-8

CDR3: CASSMTSLGYTF
DNA: TGTGCCAGTAGTATGACCTCCCTGGGCTACACCTTC
size: -
D: -
J: TRBJ1-2
V: TRBV19

CDR3: CASRMTGYNSPLHF
DNA: TGTGCCAGCAGGATGACAGGCTATAATTCACCCCTCCACTTT
size: -
D: -
J: TRBJ1-6
V: TRBV6-5

CDR3: CASSLGLAGGPRDTQYF
DNA: TGTGCCAGCAGCCTGGGACTAGCGGGGGGGCCGCGGGATACGCAGTATTTT
size: -
D: TRBD2
J: TRBJ2-3
V: TRBV7-2

CDR3: CASSMGLAGGRETQYF
DNA: TGTGCCAGCAGCATGGGACTAGCGGGGGGGCGGGAGACCCAGTACTTC
size: -
D: TRBD2
J: TRBJ2-5
V: TRBV5-4

CDR3: CASSKMGASYNEQFF
DNA: TGTGCCAGCTCCAAGATGGGGGCCTCCTACAATGAGCAGTTCTTC
size: once
D: -
J: TRBJ2-1
V: TRBV5-8

CDR3: CASSPLVKGNQPQHF
DNA: TGTGCCAGCAGCCCACTCGTGAAGGGCAATCAGCCCCAGCATTTT
size: -
D: -
J: TRBJ1-5
V: TRBV6-5

CDR3: CASSWRAPAEAFF
DNA: TGTGCCAGCAGTTGGAGGGCCCCCGCTGAAGCTTTCTTT
size: -
D: -
J: TRBJ1-1
V: TRBV6-2/TRBV6-3

CDR3: CASSLTSSPVGELFF
DNA: TGCGCCAGCAGCTTGACGTCCTCCCCGGTCGGGGAGCTGTTTTTT
size: -
D: -
J: TRBJ2-2
V: TRBV5-1

CDR3: CASSSWTGGLNQPQHF
DNA: TGTGCCAGCAGCAGTTGGACAGGGGGCTTGAATCAGCCCCAGCATTTT
size: -
D: TRBD1
J: TRBJ1-5
V: TRBV6-2/TRBV6-3

CDR3: CASSPPGTATSGNTIYF
DNA: TGTGCCAGCTCACCCCCCGGGACAGCCACCTCTGGAAACACCATATATTTT
size: -
D: TRBD1
J: TRBJ1-3
V: TRBV18

CDR3: CARSSTDVSSNQPQHF
DNA: TGTGCCAGAAGCTCCACGGATGTATCTAGCAATCAGCCCCAGCATTTT
size: -
D: -
J: TRBJ1-5
V: TRBV5-3

CDR3: CASSSGAVQWYF
DNA: TGCGCCAGCAGCTCCGGCGCTGTCCAATGGTACTTC
size: -
D: -
J: TRBJ2-7
V: TRBV5-1

CDR3: CASSPLLRGGAYEQFF
DNA: TGTGCCAGCAGTCCCCTACTGCGCGGGGGGGCGTATGAGCAGTTCTTC
size: -
D: TRBD2
J: TRBJ2-1
V: TRBV27

CDR3: CASNFQVQETQYF
DNA: TGTGCCAGCAACTTTCAGGTACAAGAGACCCAGTACTTC
size: -
D: -
J: TRBJ2-5
V: TRBV11-2

CDR3: CASSSQGAGVGTEAFF
DNA: TGTGCCAGCAGTTCCCAGGGGGCTGGAGTCGGCACTGAAGCTTTCTTT
size: -
D: TRBD1
J: TRBJ1-1
V: TRBV6-5

CDR3: CASSVGDRGSPLHF
DNA: TGTGCCAGCAGCGTAGGGGACAGGGGTTCACCCCTCCACTTT
size: -
D: TRBD1
J: TRBJ1-6
V: TRBV9

CDR3: CASSWTGGHYGYTF
DNA: TGTGCCAGCAGCTGGACAGGGGGGCACTATGGCTACACCTTC
size: few
D: TRBD1
J: TRBJ1-2
V: TRBV6-6

CDR3: CASSTWTGTSSTTGELFF
DNA: TGCGCCAGCAGCACCTGGACCGGGACTAGCTCGACCACCGGGGAGCTGTTTTTT
size: -
D: TRBD2
J: TRBJ2-2
V: TRBV5-1

CDR3: CASSRTGNYNSPLHF
DNA: TGTGCCAGCAGTAGGACAGGGAACTATAATTCACCCCTCCACTTT
size: -
D: TRBD1
J: TRBJ1-6
V: TRBV6-2/TRBV6-3

CDR3: CASSWGPQSYEQYF
DNA: TGTGCCAGCAGCTGGGGACCACAATCCTACGAGCAGTACTTC
size: -
D: -
J: TRBJ2-7
V: TRBV5-6

CDR3: CASSRLAGGNTDTQYF
DNA: TGCGCCAGCAGCCGGTTAGCGGGGGGAAACACAGATACGCAGTATTTT
size: -
D: TRBD2
J: TRBJ2-3
V: TRBV4-1